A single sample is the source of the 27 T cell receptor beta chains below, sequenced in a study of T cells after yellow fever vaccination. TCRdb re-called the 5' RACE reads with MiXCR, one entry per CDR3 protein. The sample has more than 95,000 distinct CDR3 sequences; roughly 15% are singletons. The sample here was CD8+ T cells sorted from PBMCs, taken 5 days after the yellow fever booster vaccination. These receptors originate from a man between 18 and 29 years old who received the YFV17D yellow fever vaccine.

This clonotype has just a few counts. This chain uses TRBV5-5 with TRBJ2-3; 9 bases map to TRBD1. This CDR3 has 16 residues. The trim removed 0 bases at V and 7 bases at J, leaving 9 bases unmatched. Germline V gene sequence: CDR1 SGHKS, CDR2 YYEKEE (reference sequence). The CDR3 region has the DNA TGTGCCAGCAGCTTGGACAGGGGGCTAGAGGGGTATACGCAGTATTTT. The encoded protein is CASSLDRGLEGYTQYF.

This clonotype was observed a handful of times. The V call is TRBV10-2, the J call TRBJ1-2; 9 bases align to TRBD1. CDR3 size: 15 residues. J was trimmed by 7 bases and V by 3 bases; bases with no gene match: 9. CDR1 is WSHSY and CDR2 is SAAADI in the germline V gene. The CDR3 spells CASSDSTGGEGGYTF. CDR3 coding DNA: TGCGCCAGCAGTGACTCAACAGGGGGCGAGGGTGGCTACACCTTC.

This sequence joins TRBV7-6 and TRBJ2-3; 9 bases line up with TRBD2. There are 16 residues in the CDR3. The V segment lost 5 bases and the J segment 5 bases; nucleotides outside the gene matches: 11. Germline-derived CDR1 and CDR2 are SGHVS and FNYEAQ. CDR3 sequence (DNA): TGTGCCAGCAGCCCCGGGCCGGCGGGGGGGCAAGATACGCAGTATTTT. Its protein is CASSPGPAGGQDTQYF.

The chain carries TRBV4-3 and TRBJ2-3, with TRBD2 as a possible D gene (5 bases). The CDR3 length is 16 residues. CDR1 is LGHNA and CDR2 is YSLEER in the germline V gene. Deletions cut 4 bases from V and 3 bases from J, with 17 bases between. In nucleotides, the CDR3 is TGCGCCAGCAGCCCCTGGGGAGAGACCCCTACAGATACGCAGTATTTT. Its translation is CASSPWGETPTDTQYF.

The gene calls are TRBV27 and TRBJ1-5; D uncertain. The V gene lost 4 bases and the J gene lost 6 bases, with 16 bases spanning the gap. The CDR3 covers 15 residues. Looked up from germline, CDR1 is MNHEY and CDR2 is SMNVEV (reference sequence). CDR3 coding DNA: TGTGCCAGCAGTTCGGGGTACGGGGAAGGTCAGCCCCAGCATTTT. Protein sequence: CASSSGYGEGQPQHF.

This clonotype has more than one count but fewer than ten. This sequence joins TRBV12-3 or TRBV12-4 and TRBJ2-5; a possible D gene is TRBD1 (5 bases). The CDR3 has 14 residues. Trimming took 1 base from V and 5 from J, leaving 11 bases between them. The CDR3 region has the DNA TGTGCCAGCAGTTTAGTCGGCAGGGCCGAGACCCAGTACTTC. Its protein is CASSLVGRAETQYF.

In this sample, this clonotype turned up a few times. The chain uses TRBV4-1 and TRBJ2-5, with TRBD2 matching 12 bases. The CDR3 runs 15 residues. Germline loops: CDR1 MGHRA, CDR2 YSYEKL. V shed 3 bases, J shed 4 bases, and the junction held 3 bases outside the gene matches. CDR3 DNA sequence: TGCGCCAGCAGCCACGGGACTAGCGGGCGAGAGACCCAGTACTTC. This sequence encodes CASSHGTSGRETQYF.

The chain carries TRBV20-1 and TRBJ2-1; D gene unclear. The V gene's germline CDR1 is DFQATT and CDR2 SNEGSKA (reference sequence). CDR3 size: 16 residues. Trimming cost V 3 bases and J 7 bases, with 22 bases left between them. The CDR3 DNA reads TGCAGTGCTAGTCTTACCGAACCCCCGGCCTGGAATGAGCAGTTCTTC. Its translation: CSASLTEPPAWNEQFF.

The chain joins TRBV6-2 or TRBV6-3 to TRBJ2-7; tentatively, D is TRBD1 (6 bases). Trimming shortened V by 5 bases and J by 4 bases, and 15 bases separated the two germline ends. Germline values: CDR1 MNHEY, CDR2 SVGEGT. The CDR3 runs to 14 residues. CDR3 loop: CASSMTGTSYEQYF. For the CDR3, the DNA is TGTGCCAGCAGTATGACCGGGACATCGTACGAGCAGTACTTC.

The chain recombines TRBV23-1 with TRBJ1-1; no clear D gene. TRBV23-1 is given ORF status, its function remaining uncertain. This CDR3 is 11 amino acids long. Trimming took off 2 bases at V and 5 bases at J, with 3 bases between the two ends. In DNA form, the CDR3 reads TGCGCCAGCAGTCAAAGTACTGAAGCTTTCTTT. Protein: CASSQSTEAFF.

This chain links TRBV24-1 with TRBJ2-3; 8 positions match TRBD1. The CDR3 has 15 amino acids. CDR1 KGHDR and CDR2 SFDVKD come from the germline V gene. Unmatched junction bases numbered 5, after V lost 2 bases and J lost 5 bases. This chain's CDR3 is CATSDWPGGRDTQYF. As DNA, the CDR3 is TGTGCCACCAGTGATTGGCCAGGGGGCAGAGATACGCAGTATTTT.

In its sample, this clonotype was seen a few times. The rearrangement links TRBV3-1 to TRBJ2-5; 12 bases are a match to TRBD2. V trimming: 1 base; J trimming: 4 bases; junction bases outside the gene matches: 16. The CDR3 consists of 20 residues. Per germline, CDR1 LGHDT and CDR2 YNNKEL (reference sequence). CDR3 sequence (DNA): TGTGCCAGCAGCCAAGTACGGCTAGCGGGGGGGCCCATAGAGGTAGAGACCCAGTACTTC. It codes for CASSQVRLAGGPIEVETQYF.

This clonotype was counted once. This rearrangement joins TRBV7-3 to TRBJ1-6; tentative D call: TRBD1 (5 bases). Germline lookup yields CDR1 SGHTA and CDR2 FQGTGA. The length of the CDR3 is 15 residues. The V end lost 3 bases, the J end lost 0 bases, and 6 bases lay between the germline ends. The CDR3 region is CASSFGASYNSPLHF. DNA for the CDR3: TGTGCCAGCAGCTTCGGGGCCTCCTATAATTCACCCCTCCACTTT.

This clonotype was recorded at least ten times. CDR3 coding DNA: TGTGCCAGCAGCTTATCGGGATCCGGGGAGCTGTTTTTT. As protein: CASSLSGSGELFF. J is TRBJ2-2 and V is TRBV7-9; tentatively, D is TRBD2 (5 bases). CDR1 and CDR2 from the germline V gene are SEHNR and FQNEAQ (reference sequence). CDR3 length: 13 amino acids. Trimming pared 2 bases from V and 6 bases from J, leaving 7 bases between.

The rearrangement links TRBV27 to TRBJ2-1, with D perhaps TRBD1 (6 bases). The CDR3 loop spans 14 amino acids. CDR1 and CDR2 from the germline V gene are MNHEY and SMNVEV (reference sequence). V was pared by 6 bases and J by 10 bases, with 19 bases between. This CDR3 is CASRHISTGSEQFF. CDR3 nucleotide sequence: TGTGCCAGCAGACATATTTCTACAGGGAGCGAGCAGTTCTTC.

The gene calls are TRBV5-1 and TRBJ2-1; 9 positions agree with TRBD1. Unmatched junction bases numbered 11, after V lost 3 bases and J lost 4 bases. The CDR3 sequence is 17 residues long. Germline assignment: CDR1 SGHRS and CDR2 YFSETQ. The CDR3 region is CASSWTPGQGVYNEQFF. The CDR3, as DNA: TGCGCCAGCAGCTGGACTCCGGGACAGGGTGTATACAATGAGCAGTTCTTC.

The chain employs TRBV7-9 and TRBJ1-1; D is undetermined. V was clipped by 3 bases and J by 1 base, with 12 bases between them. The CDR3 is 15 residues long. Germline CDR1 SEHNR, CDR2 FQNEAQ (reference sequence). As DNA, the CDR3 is TGTGCCAGCAGCTTTCCGGAACAACAGAACACTGAAGCTTTCTTT. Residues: CASSFPEQQNTEAFF.

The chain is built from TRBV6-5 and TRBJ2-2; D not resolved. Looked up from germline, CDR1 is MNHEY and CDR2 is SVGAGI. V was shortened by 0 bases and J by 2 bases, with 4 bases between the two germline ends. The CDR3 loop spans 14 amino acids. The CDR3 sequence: CASSYSRNTGELFF. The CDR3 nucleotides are TGTGCCAGCAGTTACTCCAGAAACACCGGGGAGCTGTTTTTT.

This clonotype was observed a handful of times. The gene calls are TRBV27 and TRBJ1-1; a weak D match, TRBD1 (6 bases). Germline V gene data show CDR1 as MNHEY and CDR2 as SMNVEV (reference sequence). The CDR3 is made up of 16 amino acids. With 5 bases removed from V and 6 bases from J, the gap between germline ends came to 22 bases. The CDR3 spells CASSEYVEGGLPEAFF. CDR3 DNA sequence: TGTGCCAGCAGTGAATACGTCGAGGGGGGTCTGCCTGAAGCTTTCTTT.

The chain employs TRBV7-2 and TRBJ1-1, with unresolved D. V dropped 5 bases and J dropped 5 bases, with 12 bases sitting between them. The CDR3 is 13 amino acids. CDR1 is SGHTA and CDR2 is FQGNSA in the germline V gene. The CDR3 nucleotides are TGTGCCAGCAGCGAATGGTTAGGTACTGAAGCTTTCTTT. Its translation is CASSEWLGTEAFF.

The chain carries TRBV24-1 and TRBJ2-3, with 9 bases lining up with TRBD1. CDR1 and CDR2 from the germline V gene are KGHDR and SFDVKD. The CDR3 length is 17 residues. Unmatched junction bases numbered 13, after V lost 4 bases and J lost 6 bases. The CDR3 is CATSERNGQGRDDTQYF. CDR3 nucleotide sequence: TGTGCCACCAGTGAGCGAAATGGACAGGGGAGGGATGATACGCAGTATTTT.

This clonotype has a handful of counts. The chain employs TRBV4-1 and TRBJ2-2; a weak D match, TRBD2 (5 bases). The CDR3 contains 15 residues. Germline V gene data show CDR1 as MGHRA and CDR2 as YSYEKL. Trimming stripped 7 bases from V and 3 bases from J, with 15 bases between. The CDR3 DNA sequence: TGCGCCAGCAACCGTATCATGCGGGACACCGGGGAGCTGTTTTTT. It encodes CASNRIMRDTGELFF.

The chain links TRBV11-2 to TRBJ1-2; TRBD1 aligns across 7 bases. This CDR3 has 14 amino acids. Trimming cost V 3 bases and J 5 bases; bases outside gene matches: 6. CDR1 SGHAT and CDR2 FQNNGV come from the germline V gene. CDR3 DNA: TGTGCCAGCAGCTTTACAGGGGAAATTTATGGCTACACCTTC. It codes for CASSFTGEIYGYTF.

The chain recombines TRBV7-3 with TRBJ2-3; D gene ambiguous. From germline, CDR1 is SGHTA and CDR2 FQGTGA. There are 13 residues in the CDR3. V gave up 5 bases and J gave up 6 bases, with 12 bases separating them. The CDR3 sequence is CASSAISRDTQYF. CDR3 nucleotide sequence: TGTGCCAGCAGCGCCATCTCTCGGGATACGCAGTATTTT. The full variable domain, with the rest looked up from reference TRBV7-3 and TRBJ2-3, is GAGVSQTPSNKVTEKGKYVELRCDPISGHTALYWYRQSLGQGPEFLIYFQGTGAADDSGLPNDRFFAVRPEGSVSTLKIQRTERGDSAVYLCASSAISRDTQYFGPGTRLTVL.

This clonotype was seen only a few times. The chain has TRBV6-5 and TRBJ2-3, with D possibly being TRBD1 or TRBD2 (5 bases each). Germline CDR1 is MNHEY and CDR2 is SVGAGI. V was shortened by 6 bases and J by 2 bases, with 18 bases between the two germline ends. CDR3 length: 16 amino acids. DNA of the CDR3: TGTGCCAGCAGCCGCCCACGGGACCGACTCACAGATACGCAGTATTTT. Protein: CASSRPRDRLTDTQYF.

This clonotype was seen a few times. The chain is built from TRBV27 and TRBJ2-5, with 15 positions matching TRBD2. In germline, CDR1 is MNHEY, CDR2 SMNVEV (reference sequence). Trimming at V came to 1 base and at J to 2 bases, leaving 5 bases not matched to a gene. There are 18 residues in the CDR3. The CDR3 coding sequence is TGTGCCAGCAGTTTATTGCCCGGGACTAGCGGGGGGCAAGAGACCCAGTACTTC. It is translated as CASSLLPGTSGGQETQYF.

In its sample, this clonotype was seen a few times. CDR3 residues: CASSFSQTGREETQYF. Here the CDR3 DNA reads TGCGCCAGCAGCTTTTCCCAGACAGGGCGGGAGGAGACCCAGTACTTC. This sequence joins TRBV5-1 and TRBJ2-5; D could derive from TRBD1 or TRBD2 (7 bases each). Per germline, CDR1 SGHRS and CDR2 YFSETQ. Trimming cost V 2 bases and J 5 bases, with 19 bases left between them. The CDR3 is 16 residues long. Full variable domain (remainder filled in from reference TRBV5-1 and TRBJ2-5): KAGVTQTPRYLIKTRGQQVTLSCSPISGHRSVSWYQQTPGQGLQFLFEYFSETQRNKGNFPGRFSGRQFSNSRSEMNVSTLELGDSALYLCASSFSQTGREETQYFGPGTRLLVL.